Listed below are T cell receptor beta chains from one sample, sequenced in a study of blood T cell repertoires in COVID-19. Here immunoSEQ multiplex PCR was the method, and the copy in TCRdb shows in-frame clones only, minus some. The sample contains roughly 340,000 clones, 90% to 95% of which appear only once. The sample taken for sequencing was peripheral blood. These receptors all stem from a woman under 30 who had recovered from COVID-19. Each CDR3 is given with its conserved first and last residue. Each record gives: D gene, clone size, V gene, J gene, CDR3 DNA, CDR3 protein. The D gene is left open where the match is weak. Clone sizes are given selectively: once, few, many, or a class where the clone is expanded.

>NA|NA|TRBV5-1|TRBJ1-3
TGCGCCAGCAGCCATTCCGTCGGGTCCTCTGGAAACACCATATATTTT
CASSHSVGSSGNTIYF
>NA|NA|TRBV6-5|TRBJ1-1
TGTGCCAGCAGTCGAAAGAGGAACACTGAAGCTTTCTTT
CASSRKRNTEAFF
>NA|NA|TRBV3-1/TRBV3-2|TRBJ2-1
TGTGCCAGCAGCCAAGACCCAGGGGTAGCAAATGAGCAGTTCTTC
CASSQDPGVANEQFF
>NA|once|TRBV18|TRBJ2-3
TGTGCCAGCTCAACGGGGCCACTACAGGGACGAAACACAGATACGCAGTATTTT
CASSTGPLQGRNTDTQYF
>NA|NA|TRBV11-2|TRBJ1-6
TGTGCCAGCAGCTTAGCTCGTCGGGACCTCCACTTT
CASSLARRDLHF
>NA|NA|TRBV10-1|TRBJ2-2
TGCGCCAGCAGAGTCACAGTGACAACGAACACCGGGGAGCTGTTTTTT
CASRVTVTTNTGELFF
>TRBD2|NA|TRBV5-6|TRBJ2-1
TGTGCCAGCAGCACTATGGGGGAGGGCTCTGAGCAGTTCTTC
CASSTMGEGSEQFF
>NA|NA|TRBV6-1|TRBJ2-3
TGTGCCAGCAGTGAAGGGTTCCGGAGCACAGATACGCAGTATTTT
CASSEGFRSTDTQYF
>NA|NA|TRBV18|TRBJ1-1
TGTGCCAGCTCACGGGGGGCGGGGGTACCCCCTGAAGCTTTCTTT
CASSRGAGVPPEAFF
>NA|once|TRBV6-6|TRBJ1-2
TGTGCCAGCAGTTCCGAACAGGGTTCTTGGTATGGCTACACCTTC
CASSSEQGSWYGYTF
>TRBD2|NA|TRBV15|TRBJ2-2
TGTGCCACCAGCAGAGGACTAGCGGGTGGGAGAGGGGAGCTGTTTTTT
CATSRGLAGGRGELFF
>TRBD1|NA|TRBV5-1|TRBJ2-5
TGCGCCAGCAGCTTGGCCGGACAGGGTGGCGAGACCCAGTACTTC
CASSLAGQGGETQYF
>NA|NA|TRBV11-2|TRBJ1-5
TGTGCCAGCAGCTTAGATTCGCGGCAGCCCCAGCATTTT
CASSLDSRQPQHF
>NA|NA|TRBV9|TRBJ1-3
TGTGCCAGCAGCGTAGGGGGGGAAAGCTCTGGAAACACCATATATTTT
CASSVGGESSGNTIYF
>TRBD1|NA|TRBV11-3|TRBJ2-2
TGTGCCAGCAGCCCATTCAAGGGGACAGGGCGTCTCGGGGAGCTGTTTTTT
CASSPFKGTGRLGELFF
>NA|few|TRBV29-1|TRBJ1-1
TGCAGCGCCGCGCCTGAAGCTTTCTTT
CSAAPEAFF
>TRBD2|NA|TRBV2|TRBJ2-1
TGTGCCAGCATTGCGGGAGGGAATGAGCAGTTCTTC
CASIAGGNEQFF
>TRBD1|NA|TRBV29-1|TRBJ1-2
TGCAGCTCCGACGACAGGGGGCGGTCTGGCTACACCTTC
CSSDDRGRSGYTF
>TRBD2|NA|TRBV2|TRBJ2-3
TGTGCCAGCACCGAAGACCTAGCGGGTATAGATACGCAGTATTTT
CASTEDLAGIDTQYF
>TRBD2|NA|TRBV24-1|TRBJ2-3
TGTGCCACCAGTGGGTTAGCGGGAGGGACAGATACGCAGTATTTT
CATSGLAGGTDTQYF
>TRBD2|NA|TRBV19|TRBJ2-1
TGTGCCAGTAGTGAGGACAGTCGGACTAGCGGGGATGAGCAGTTCTTC
CASSEDSRTSGDEQFF
>TRBD1|NA|TRBV30|TRBJ1-2
TGTGCCGGGAACCGGGACAGGGTAATTCCTGGCTACACCTTC
CAGNRDRVIPGYTF
>TRBD2|NA|TRBV11-3|TRBJ2-5
TGTGCCAGCAGCACAACTAGCGGACAGGAGACCCAGTACTTC
CASSTTSGQETQYF
>NA|NA|TRBV6-5|TRBJ2-3
TGTGCCAGCAGTTCTCCTCCAGCAGATACGCAGTATTTT
CASSSPPADTQYF
>TRBD1|NA|TRBV30|TRBJ1-1
TGTGCCTGGGCACAGGGGAGGACTGAAGCTTTCTTT
CAWAQGRTEAFF
>NA|NA|TRBV6-5|TRBJ1-2
TGTGCCAGCAGTATACAGGAGACCTATGGCTACACCTTC
CASSIQETYGYTF
>TRBD2|NA|TRBV19|TRBJ2-1
TGTGCCAGTAGTACCAGGACTAGCGGCAACCACAATGAGCAGTTCTTC
CASSTRTSGNHNEQFF
>TRBD1|once|TRBV29-1|TRBJ1-2
TGCAGCGTTGATAGGACAGGGGGCTTTGGCTACACCTTC
CSVDRTGGFGYTF
>TRBD2|NA|TRBV11-2|TRBJ2-5
TGTGCCAGCAGCGCGGGGACTAGCGGGAAAGAGACCCAGTACTTC
CASSAGTSGKETQYF
>NA|NA|TRBV7-2|TRBJ1-1
TGTGCCAGCAGCTTAGAGCCGGGATCGATAGAAGCTTTCTTT
CASSLEPGSIEAFF
>NA|few|TRBV4-3|TRBJ1-6
TGCGCCAGCAGCCAAGATCGGGATTCACCCCTCCACTTT
CASSQDRDSPLHF
>TRBD1|NA|TRBV5-6|TRBJ1-1
TGTGCCAGCAGCAGGGGGCAGAACACTGAAGCTTTCTTT
CASSRGQNTEAFF
>NA|NA|TRBV4-3|TRBJ2-4
TGCGCCAGCAGCCCTAGACTACAAGCGATTCAGTACTTC
CASSPRLQAIQYF
>NA|NA|TRBV5-1|TRBJ2-6
TGCGCCAGCAGCCAAACCCCGGGCTCTGGGGCCAACGTCCTGACTTTC
CASSQTPGSGANVLTF
>NA|NA|TRBV21-1|TRBJ2-1
TGTGCCAGCAGCAAAAATGGTAGCGGGTCCTCCTACAATGAGCAGTTCTTC
CASSKNGSGSSYNEQFF
>NA|once|TRBV2|TRBJ1-1
TGTGCCAGCAGTCAAGTTATGGCGGGCACTGAAGCTTTCTTT
CASSQVMAGTEAFF
>NA|NA|TRBV4-3|TRBJ1-6
TGCGCCAGCAGCCAAGTTACGACAGCAAATTCACCCCTCCACTTT
CASSQVTTANSPLHF
>TRBD2|NA|TRBV19|TRBJ2-1
TGTGCCTGCACTCGGACTAGCGGGAGTACGGATGAGCAGTTCTTC
CACTRTSGSTDEQFF
>TRBD2|NA|TRBV18|TRBJ2-3
TGTGCCAGCTCACCCCTAGGGACTAGCGGCACAGATACGCAGTATTTT
CASSPLGTSGTDTQYF
>NA|NA|TRBV9|TRBJ2-2
TGTGCCAGCAGCGTAGGTGAGCGTGGGGAGCTGTTTTTT
CASSVGERGELFF
>NA|once|TRBV6-5|TRBJ1-1
TGTGCCAGCAGTTACTCGACAGTAAACACTGAAGCTTTCTTT
CASSYSTVNTEAFF
>NA|NA|TRBV6-1|TRBJ2-4
TGTGCCAGCAGTGAAGCGAGGCTAGCAGCGCTAGCCAAAAACATTCAGTACTTC
CASSEARLAALAKNIQYF
>NA|few|TRBV5-1|TRBJ1-1
TGCGCCAGCAGCTTGGGCAGGGCTATGGGGGAAGCTTTCTTT
CASSLGRAMGEAFF
>NA|NA|TRBV5-1|TRBJ1-1
TGCGCCAGCAGCTTGGACGGACAAGGAACTGAAGCTTTCTTT
CASSLDGQGTEAFF
>TRBD2|NA|TRBV7-9|TRBJ2-5
TGTGCCAGCAGCTTAGGATGGAGCAGCGGGAGATGGACCCAGTACTTC
CASSLGWSSGRWTQYF
>NA|NA|TRBV6-5|TRBJ2-1
TGTGCCAGCACCCCAGGGCACCGCTCCTACAATGAGCAGTTCTTC
CASTPGHRSYNEQFF
>NA|NA|TRBV5-5|TRBJ2-5
TGTGCCAGCAGCTTTGCCGTCACAACAGAGACCCAGTACTTC
CASSFAVTTETQYF
>NA|NA|TRBV6-5|TRBJ2-1
TGTGCCAGCAGTTACCGGGACACTAAACCCGATGAGCAGTTCTTC
CASSYRDTKPDEQFF
>NA|NA|TRBV12-3/TRBV12-4|TRBJ2-2
TGTGCCAGCAGTTTGACAGGCAGGGGGGAGCTGTTTTTT
CASSLTGRGELFF
>NA|NA|TRBV27|TRBJ1-2
TGTGCCAGCAATCCTATCAGGGTCGGCATTTATAACTATGGCTACACCTTC
CASNPIRVGIYNYGYTF
>NA|NA|TRBV7-2|TRBJ2-1
TGTGCCAGCAGCTTAGAAATCCAGGGGATCAGCTCCTACAATGAGCAGTTCTTC
CASSLEIQGISSYNEQFF
>TRBD2|NA|TRBV5-5|TRBJ2-2
TGTGCCAGCAGCGTTAGACTAGCGCTGAACACCGGGGAGCTGTTTTTT
CASSVRLALNTGELFF
>NA|NA|TRBV30|TRBJ1-1
TGTGCCTGGAGTGTACAGGGTATGAGCACTGAAGCTTTCTTT
CAWSVQGMSTEAFF
>TRBD2|NA|TRBV7-2|TRBJ2-5
TGTGCCAGCAGCTCTAGCGGGATGAAAGAGACCCAGTACTTC
CASSSSGMKETQYF
>TRBD2|once|TRBV11-2|TRBJ2-3
TGTGCCAGCAGCTTATACCCCACGACTAGCGGCTTCACAGATACGCAGTATTTT
CASSLYPTTSGFTDTQYF